This T cell receptor beta chain was retrieved from a study of cytomegalovirus exposure and HLA in healthy donors. This CDR3 is built from 14 residues. The V gene lost 4 bases and the J gene lost 2 bases, with 12 bases spanning the gap. The germline V gene encodes CDR1 MNHEY and CDR2 SMNVEV (reference sequence). For this clone: Its specificity is unknown.

Whole-study findings and limits: There were reportedly fewer N-insertions in an Asian-associated ancestry cluster than the roughly 610-donor mean, in a later analysis.

Both 60 Vbeta primers and 13 Jbeta primers went into the PCR. The table came from immunoSEQ multiplex PCR; TCRdb's copy has only in-frame clones and leaves some out. In the table there are tens of thousands of clones, 75% to 85% of which are singletons. The clonotype comes from a woman in her thirties or forties in good health and CMV-seropositive. The chain has TRBV27 and TRBJ2-7; D may be TRBD1 (6 bases). Sequenced material: PBMCs. As DNA, the CDR3 is TGTGCCAGCAGTTCCCGGGACACCACCTACGAGCAGTACTTC. Translation gives CASSSRDTTYEQYF.